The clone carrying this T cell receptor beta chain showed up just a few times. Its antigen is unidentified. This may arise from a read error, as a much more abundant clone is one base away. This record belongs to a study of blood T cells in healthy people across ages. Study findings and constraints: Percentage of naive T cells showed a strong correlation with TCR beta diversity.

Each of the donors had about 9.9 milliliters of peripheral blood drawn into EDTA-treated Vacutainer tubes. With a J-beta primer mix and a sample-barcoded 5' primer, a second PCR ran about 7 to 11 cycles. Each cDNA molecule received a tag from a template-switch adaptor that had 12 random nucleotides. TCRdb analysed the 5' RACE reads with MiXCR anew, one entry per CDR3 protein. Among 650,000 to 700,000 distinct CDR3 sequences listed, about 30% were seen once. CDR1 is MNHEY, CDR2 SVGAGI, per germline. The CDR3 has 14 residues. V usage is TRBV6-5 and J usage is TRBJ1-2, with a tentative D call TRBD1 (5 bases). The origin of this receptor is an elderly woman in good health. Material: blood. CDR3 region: CASSYSDTNYGDTF. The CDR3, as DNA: TGTGCCAGCAGTTACTCGGACACGAACTATGGCGACACCTTC.